This T cell receptor (beta chain) was identified in a study of blood T cell repertoires in COVID-19. Overall study: Recovery meant two consecutive negative NP/OP PCR tests, professional clearance, or resolved symptoms. Material from acute and convalescent COVID-19 was sourced from the United States, Italy and Spain. PBMCs, B-cell-depleted T cells, or T cells provided the cDNA or gDNA that made up the material.

Recruitment covered about two dozen US areas and drew participants whose ages spanned roughly 18 to 100 years. The data were produced by immunoSEQ multiplex PCR, yet TCRdb's version contains in-frame clones alone and is incomplete. The sample records hundreds of thousands of clones, around nine tenths being singletons. Germline V gene data show CDR1 as MNHEY and CDR2 as SVGAGI. The CDR3 is 14 residues long. V gave up 6 bases and J gave up 7 bases; unmatched junction bases: 8. The receptor was derived from an older woman in a cohort exposed to, infected with or recovered from COVID-19 (not recorded which). Sequencing used PBMCs or T cells enriched from blood (not recorded which). V usage is TRBV6-5 and J usage is TRBJ2-7; TRBD2 aligns across 11 bases. Here the CDR3 DNA reads TGTGCCAGCAGAGATAGCGGGAGGGCCGGAGAGCAGTACTTC. Its protein is CASRDSGRAGEQYF.